These 20 T cell receptor beta chains share one sample of origin, sequenced in a study of blood T cell repertoires in COVID-19. Generated by immunoSEQ multiplex PCR, the TCRdb table keeps only in-frame clones and is missing some. The sample lists about 120,000 clones; 80% to 90% were seen once. The sequenced sample consisted of peripheral blood. These TCRs come from a woman between 45 and 60 years old with active or convalescent COVID-19.

V is TRBV28 and J is TRBJ2-7, with a tentative D call TRBD1 (6 bases). The CDR3 totals 13 residues. Trimming pared 0 bases from V and 7 bases from J, leaving 10 bases between. Germline V gene data show CDR1 as MDHEN and CDR2 as SYDVKM. DNA of the CDR3: TGTGCCAGCAGTTTATGGGGGGCCAGGGAGCAGTACTTC. Protein: CASSLWGAREQYF. The complete variable domain, with remaining parts taken from reference TRBV28 and TRBJ2-7, reads DVKVTQSSRYLVKRTGEKVFLECVQDMDHENMFWYRQDPGLGLRLIYFSYDVKMKEKGDIPEGYSVSREKKERFSLILESASTNQTSMYLCASSLWGAREQYFGPGTRLTVT.

CDR3 bases: TGTGCCAGCAGCAAAACGACAGGGGACAGAAACACCATATATTTT. Protein: CASSKTTGDRNTIYF. The chain links TRBV14 to TRBJ1-3; TRBD1 matches at 8 bases. Trimming cost V 5 bases and J 5 bases; bases outside gene matches: 8. CDR3 length: 15 amino acids. Germline CDR1 SGHDN, CDR2 FVKESK. The variable domain in full, with the rest retrieved from reference TRBV14 and TRBJ1-3, is EAGVTQFPSHSVIEKGQTVTLRCDPISGHDNLYWYRRVMGKEIKFLLHFVKESKQDESGMPNNRFLAERTGGTYSTLKVQPAELEDSGVYFCASSKTTGDRNTIYFGEGSWLTVV.

The chain recombines TRBV2 with TRBJ2-2, with no clear D. There are 13 residues in the CDR3. V lost 8 bases to trimming and J lost 7 bases, with 14 bases between them. Per germline, CDR1 SNHLY and CDR2 FYNNEI. CDR3: CASPSPNGGELFF. As DNA, the CDR3 is TGTGCCAGCCCCTCCCCTAACGGCGGGGAGCTGTTTTTT.

The genes are TRBV7-3 and TRBJ2-1; TRBD2 matches 9 bases. CDR3 size: 15 residues. The junction had 5 bases not matched to a gene; V was cut back by 1 base and J by 7 bases. The germline V gene has CDR1 SGHTA and CDR2 FQGTGA. This CDR3 is CASSLNSGSINEQFF. The CDR3 bases are TGTGCCAGCAGCTTAAATAGCGGGAGTATAAATGAGCAGTTCTTC. The full variable domain, rest sourced from reference TRBV7-3 and TRBJ2-1, is GAGVSQTPSNKVTEKGKYVELRCDPISGHTALYWYRQSLGQGPEFLIYFQGTGAADDSGLPNDRFFAVRPEGSVSTLKIQRTERGDSAVYLCASSLNSGSINEQFFGPGTRLTVL.

The J gene is TRBJ1-5, the V gene TRBV19; a possible D gene is TRBD1 (5 bases). The V end lost 7 bases, the J end lost 5 bases, and 9 bases lay between the germline ends. The CDR3 is 12 amino acids. Germline CDR1 is LNHDA and CDR2 is SQIVND (reference sequence). The DNA for the CDR3 is TGTGCCAGTACGACCAGGGATCAGCCCCAGCATTTT. Translated: CASTTRDQPQHF.

CDR3 region: CAPPVGGVRGNTIYF. The CDR3, as DNA: TGTGCCCCCCCCGTGGGAGGGGTGAGAGGAAACACCATATATTTT. The chain joins TRBV28 to TRBJ1-3; tentative D call: TRBD1 (5 bases). CDR3 length: 15 amino acids. CDR1 is MDHEN and CDR2 is SYDVKM in the germline V gene. Trimming cost V 11 bases and J 4 bases, with 21 bases left between them.

The chain combines TRBV12-3 or TRBV12-4 with TRBJ2-7, with a tentative D call TRBD1 (5 bases). The V end lost 6 bases, the J end lost 3 bases, and 9 bases lay between the germline ends. The CDR3 is 12 amino acids. This chain's CDR3 is CASSITGYEQYF. The CDR3 DNA reads TGTGCCAGCAGCATTACAGGCTACGAGCAGTACTTC.

V usage is TRBV2 and J usage is TRBJ2-5, with TRBD2 matching over 8 bases. The CDR3 is 13 residues long. Germline V gene data show CDR1 as SNHLY and CDR2 as FYNNEI. The J segment lost 7 bases and the V segment lost 7 bases, leaving 8 bases of the junction unmatched. The CDR3 region is CASTGESGGTQYF. CDR3 bases: TGTGCCAGCACCGGAGAAAGCGGGGGGACCCAGTACTTC.

J is TRBJ2-3 and V is TRBV2, with D maybe TRBD1 (6 bases). Trimming left V 8 bases short and J 4 bases short, with 16 bases between. The germline V gene encodes CDR1 SNHLY and CDR2 FYNNEI. The length of the CDR3 is 14 residues. The CDR3 sequence: CASRTQGVSDTQYF. CDR3 bases: TGTGCCAGCCGCACACAGGGAGTTTCAGATACGCAGTATTTT.

V gene TRBV30 combines with J gene TRBJ2-7, with 8 bases aligning to TRBD2. The CDR3 extends over 14 amino acids. With V trimmed by 2 bases and J by 0 bases, 3 bases remained unmatched. The germline V gene has CDR1 GTSNPN and CDR2 SVGIG (reference sequence). In DNA form, the CDR3 reads TGTGCCTGGAGTAGTAGCGGGGTCTCCTACGAGCAGTACTTC. It yields the protein CAWSSSGVSYEQYF.

The rearrangement links TRBV7-2 to TRBJ2-5, with 8 positions matching TRBD2. V shed 5 bases, J shed 2 bases, and the junction held 10 bases outside the gene matches. The CDR3 sequence is 16 residues long. Germline V gene sequence: CDR1 SGHTA, CDR2 FQGNSA. The CDR3 DNA follows: TGTGCCAGCAGCGTATCAAGCGGGAGTTGGCAAGAGACCCAGTACTTC. This codes for CASSVSSGSWQETQYF.

V gene TRBV29-1 combines with J gene TRBJ2-3; TRBD1 matches at 10 bases. Trimming took 1 base from V and 4 from J; bases not matched to a gene: 5. CDR1 and CDR2 from the germline V gene are SQVTM and ANQGSEA. This CDR3 has 15 amino acids. The CDR3 DNA is TGCAGCGTTGAAGTCTGGGACAGGGGCCCAGATACGCAGTATTTT. Residues: CSVEVWDRGPDTQYF.

This clone was detected only a few times. The rearrangement joins TRBV19 to TRBJ2-4; a possible D gene is TRBD2 (5 bases). V lost 3 bases to trimming and J lost 1 base, with 16 bases between them. This CDR3 region has 17 residues. The germline V gene has CDR1 LNHDA and CDR2 SQIVND (reference sequence). CDR3 loop: CASSIGLSGNAKNIQYF. The CDR3 DNA sequence: TGTGCCAGTAGTATTGGGCTCTCCGGGAACGCCAAAAACATTCAGTACTTC.

The chain employs TRBV4-3 and TRBJ2-7, with D unresolved. Germline-derived CDR1 and CDR2 are LGHNA and YSLEER. This CDR3 has 17 amino acids. Trimming took off 1 base at V and 0 bases at J, with 16 bases between the two ends. CDR3 sequence (DNA): TGCGCCAGCAGCCAAGCCCAGACTCATCTAGGCTCCTACGAGCAGTACTTC. Translated: CASSQAQTHLGSYEQYF.

This clone was observed a single time. The CDR3 spells CASSFGSSYNSPLHF. For the CDR3, the DNA is TGTGCCAGCAGTTTCGGGAGCTCCTATAATTCACCCCTCCACTTT. This rearrangement joins TRBV28 to TRBJ1-6, with D uncertain. The CDR3 spans 15 residues. The germline CDR1 and CDR2 sequences are MDHEN and SYDVKM. V was trimmed by 3 bases and J by 0 bases, leaving 6 bases between them.

This chain links TRBV19 with TRBJ2-2, with 10 bases matching TRBD2. The ends lost 6 bases at V and 4 bases at J; junction bases unmatched: 11. Germline CDR1 and CDR2: LNHDA and SQIVND (reference sequence). This CDR3 comprises 17 residues. In DNA, the CDR3 is TGTGCCAGTAGACTAGAGAGCGGGAGGGGGACCACCGGGGAGCTGTTTTTT. Amino acids: CASRLESGRGTTGELFF.

The chain joins TRBV2 to TRBJ2-1; TRBD1 matches at 10 bases. The V segment lost 6 bases and the J segment 6 bases; nucleotides outside the gene matches: 8. CDR1 and CDR2 from the germline V gene are SNHLY and FYNNEI. The CDR3 runs to 15 residues. CDR3 coding DNA: TGTGCCAGCAGCCTACCAGGGACAGGGGTCAATGAGCAGTTCTTC. Translating it yields CASSLPGTGVNEQFF.

The CDR3 DNA reads as TGTGCCAGCAGCTTGGGGACTAACAATGAGCAGTTCTTC. Translated, it gives CASSLGTNNEQFF. The chain carries TRBV7-8 and TRBJ2-1, with TRBD2 matching 7 bases. Trimming cost V 3 bases and J 5 bases; bases outside gene matches: 1. The CDR3 contains 13 residues. Per germline, CDR1 SGHVS and CDR2 FQNEAQ. The full variable domain, completed using reference TRBV7-8 and TRBJ2-1, is GAGVSQSPRYKVAKRGQDVALRCDPISGHVSLFWYQQALGQGPEFLTYFQNEAQLDKSGLPSDRFFAERPEGSVSTLKIQRTQQEDSAVYLCASSLGTNNEQFFGPGTRLTVL.

The chain links TRBV9 to TRBJ2-5, with TRBD1 identical over 7 bases. J gave up 5 bases and V 3 bases, and 7 bases lay outside the gene matches. The CDR3 extends over 14 amino acids. The germline gives CDR1 SGDLS, CDR2 YYNGEE. The CDR3 bases are TGTGCCAGCAGCGCCAGGGGGTCCGGTGAGACCCAGTACTTC. It translates to CASSARGSGETQYF.

V usage is TRBV12-3 or TRBV12-4 and J usage is TRBJ2-1; D unclear. The CDR3 is 11 residues long. Trimming shortened V by 5 bases and J by 8 bases, and 7 bases separated the two germline ends. The CDR3 DNA is TGTGCCAGCAGTGAGCTTGATGAGCAGTTCTTC. Protein product: CASSELDEQFF.